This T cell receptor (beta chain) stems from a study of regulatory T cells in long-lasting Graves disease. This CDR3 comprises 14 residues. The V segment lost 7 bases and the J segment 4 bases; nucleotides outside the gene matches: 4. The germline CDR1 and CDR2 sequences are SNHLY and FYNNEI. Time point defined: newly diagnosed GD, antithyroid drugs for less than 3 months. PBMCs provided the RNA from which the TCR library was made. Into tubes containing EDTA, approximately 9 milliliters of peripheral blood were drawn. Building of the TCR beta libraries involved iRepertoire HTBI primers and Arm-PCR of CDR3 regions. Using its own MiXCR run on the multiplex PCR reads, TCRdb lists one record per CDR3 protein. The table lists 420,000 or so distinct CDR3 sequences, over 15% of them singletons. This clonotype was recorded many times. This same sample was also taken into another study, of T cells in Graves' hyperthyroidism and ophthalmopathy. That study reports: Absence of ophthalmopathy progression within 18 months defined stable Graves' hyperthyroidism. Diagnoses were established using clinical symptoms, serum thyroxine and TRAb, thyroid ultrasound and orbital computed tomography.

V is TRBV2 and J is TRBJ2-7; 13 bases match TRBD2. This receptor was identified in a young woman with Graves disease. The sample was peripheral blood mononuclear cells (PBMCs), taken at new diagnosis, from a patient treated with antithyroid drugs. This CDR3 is CASTGLAGEYEQYF. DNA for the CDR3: TGTGCCAGCACCGGACTAGCGGGAGAGTACGAGCAGTACTTC.